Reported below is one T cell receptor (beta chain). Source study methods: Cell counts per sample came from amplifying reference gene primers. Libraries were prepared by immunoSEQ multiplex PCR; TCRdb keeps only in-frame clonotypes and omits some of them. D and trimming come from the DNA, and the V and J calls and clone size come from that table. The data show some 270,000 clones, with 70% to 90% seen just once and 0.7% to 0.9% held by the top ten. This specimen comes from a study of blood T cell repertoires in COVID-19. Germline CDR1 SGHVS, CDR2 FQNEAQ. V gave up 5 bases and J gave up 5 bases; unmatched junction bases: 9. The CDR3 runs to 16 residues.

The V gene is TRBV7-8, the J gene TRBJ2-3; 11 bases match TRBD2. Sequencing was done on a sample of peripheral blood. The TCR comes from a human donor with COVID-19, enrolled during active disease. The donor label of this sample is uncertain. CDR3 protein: CASSAATSGVGDTQYF. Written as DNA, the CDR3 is TGTGCCAGCAGCGCTGCGACTAGCGGGGTGGGAGATACGCAGTATTTT. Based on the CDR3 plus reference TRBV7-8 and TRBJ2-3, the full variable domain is GAGVSQSPRYKVAKRGQDVALRCDPISGHVSLFWYQQALGQGPEFLTYFQNEAQLDKSGLPSDRFFAERPEGSVSTLKIQRTQQEDSAVYLCASSAATSGVGDTQYFGPGTRLTVL.